These 22 T cell receptor beta chains were sequenced from one sample in a study of T cells expressing NK-cell markers. TCRdb processed the 5' RACE reads again and assigns one entry to each CDR3 protein, with no DNA. The table lists a few hundred thousand distinct CDR3 sequences. Sequencing used blood T cells: a sorted CD56 or NKG2C T cell subset, CD4+ or CD8+ T cells, or bulk PBMC T cells (not recorded which). Receptors originate from a man aged 18 to 69 in good health.

V usage is TRBV3-1 and J usage is TRBJ1-1. The CDR3 runs 13 residues. Germline CDR1 LGHDT, CDR2 YNNKEL (reference sequence). The chain's CDR3 is CASRRTSNTEAFF.

The chain is built from TRBV9 and TRBJ2-7; TCRdb lists TRBD1, though no DNA is available to test this call. CDR1 and CDR2 (germline): SGDLS, YYNGEE. The length of the CDR3 is 14 residues. This CDR3 is CASSAGRRDYEQYF.

This chain links TRBV6-1 with TRBJ1-1; TCRdb names TRBD1, which stays unverified in the absence of DNA. Germline V lookup: CDR1 MNHNS, CDR2 SASEGT. CDR3 length: 16 residues. CDR3 amino acids: CASSSVPGRMNTEAFF.

This chain uses TRBV11-2 with TRBJ2-1; TCRdb selects TRBD1, and the lack of DNA leaves this call unchecked. The CDR3 sequence is 18 residues long. CDR1 and CDR2 from the germline V gene are SGHAT and FQNNGV. The CDR3 sequence is CASSHRATNMWTHNEQFF.

The rearrangement joins TRBV14 to TRBJ2-7; without DNA, the TCRdb call of TRBD1 cannot be checked. CDR1 is SGHDN, CDR2 FVKESK, per germline. CDR3 length: 16 residues. Here the CDR3 reads CASSPPGRQYSYEQYF. The full variable domain, with the rest looked up from reference TRBV14 and TRBJ2-7, is EAGVTQFPSHSVIEKGQTVTLRCDPISGHDNLYWYRRVMGKEIKFLLHFVKESKQDESGMPNNRFLAERTGGTYSTLKVQPAELEDSGVYFCASSPPGRQYSYEQYFGPGTRLTVT.

V gene TRBV29-1 combines with J gene TRBJ1-2; TCRdb designates TRBD1, a call that cannot be tested without DNA. This CDR3 has 12 residues. The germline gives CDR1 SQVTM, CDR2 ANQGSEA. The CDR3 region is CSVEPQVWSYTF.

The V and J genes are TRBV28 and TRBJ2-5; TCRdb indicates TRBD1, and absent DNA this call remains unverified. The CDR3 is 16 residues long. CDR1 is MDHEN, CDR2 SYDVKM, per germline. This CDR3 reads CASRRVQGLVGETQYF.

The chain joins TRBV12-3 or TRBV12-4 to TRBJ2-7. CDR3 size: 13 residues. CDR3 sequence: CASSFRHKDEQYF.

This chain connects TRBV7-2 to TRBJ1-1; TCRdb's D call, TRBD1, is unchecked because there is no DNA. The CDR3 is made up of 14 amino acids. In germline, CDR1 is SGHTA, CDR2 FQGNSA. This CDR3 reads CASSLVRTGREAFF.

The chain combines TRBV9 with TRBJ2-5; with no DNA, the TCRdb D assignment of TRBD1 cannot be verified. The CDR3 length is 15 residues. CDR1 SGDLS and CDR2 YYNGEE come from the germline V gene. CDR3 residues: CASSVGDRGQETQYF.

V and J are TRBV20-1 and TRBJ2-1; TCRdb outputs TRBD1, but without DNA this stays unchecked. Germline lookup yields CDR1 DFQATT and CDR2 SNEGSKA (reference sequence). This CDR3 region has 16 residues. This CDR3 is CSAENRGQSSYNEQFF.

The rearrangement uses TRBV27 and TRBJ1-6. This CDR3 is built from 13 residues. The V gene's germline CDR1 is MNHEY and CDR2 SMNVEV (reference sequence). Here the CDR3 reads CASTFRTNSPLHF.

V usage is TRBV19 and J usage is TRBJ2-1; TCRdb returns TRBD1, unconfirmable since there is no DNA. Germline lookup yields CDR1 LNHDA and CDR2 SQIVND (reference sequence). This CDR3 region has 16 residues. CDR3 protein: CASQTLQRGLVAEQFF. The full variable domain, its missing parts supplied by reference TRBV19 and TRBJ2-1, is DGGITQSPKYLFRKEGQNVTLSCEQNLNHDAMYWYRQDPGQGLRLIYYSQIVNDFQKGDIAEGYSVSREKKESFPLTVTSAQKNPTAFYLCASQTLQRGLVAEQFFGPGTRLTVL.

This chain links TRBV5-1 with TRBJ2-5; TCRdb designates TRBD1, a call that cannot be tested without DNA. The CDR3 is made up of 17 amino acids. CDR1 and CDR2 (germline): SGHRS, YFSETQ. CDR3 sequence: CASSKSSFRGHQGTQYF.

The chain employs TRBV3-1 and TRBJ2-3; with no DNA, the TCRdb D assignment of TRBD1 cannot be verified. There are 17 residues in the CDR3. Germline CDR1 LGHDT, CDR2 YNNKEL (reference sequence). The CDR3 loop reads CASSQRPDRGRTDTQYF.

The chain couples TRBV6-1 to TRBJ1-6. CDR1 MNHNS and CDR2 SASEGT come from the germline V gene. The CDR3 totals 14 residues. The CDR3 region is CASKVRSITSPLHF.

J is TRBJ2-5 and V is TRBV19; as DNA is missing, the TRBD1 call by TCRdb cannot be tested. Germline V CDR1 and CDR2: LNHDA, SQIVND (reference sequence). The CDR3 has 16 amino acids. CDR3: CATSSRGYNGEETQYF.

The CDR3 spells CASKASGGPWTGELFF. The gene calls are TRBV6-2 or TRBV6-3 and TRBJ2-2; TCRdb indicates TRBD2, and absent DNA this call remains unverified. CDR1 and CDR2 (germline): MNHEY, SVGEGT. The CDR3 is 16 residues long.

The chain couples TRBV6-5 to TRBJ2-5. The CDR3 contains 14 residues. Germline V gene data show CDR1 as MNHEY and CDR2 as SVGAGI. CDR3: CASSYSSKWETQYF.

The chain employs TRBV27 and TRBJ2-3; TCRdb picks TRBD1, but there is no DNA to check that call. Germline V gives CDR1 MNHEY, CDR2 SMNVEV (reference sequence). There are 15 residues in the CDR3. CDR3 loop: CASSNLRDSTDTQYF.

The rearrangement joins TRBV6-6 to TRBJ1-3. Looked up from germline, CDR1 is MNHNY and CDR2 is SVGAGI (reference sequence). CDR3 length equals 13 residues. CDR3 sequence reads: CASREKTGNTIYF.

The rearrangement links TRBV5-1 to TRBJ2-7; the TCRdb D gene call, TRBD1, has no DNA to confirm it. Germline V CDR1 and CDR2: SGHRS, YFSETQ. The CDR3 has 13 residues. The CDR3 region is CASSPRGLDEQYF.